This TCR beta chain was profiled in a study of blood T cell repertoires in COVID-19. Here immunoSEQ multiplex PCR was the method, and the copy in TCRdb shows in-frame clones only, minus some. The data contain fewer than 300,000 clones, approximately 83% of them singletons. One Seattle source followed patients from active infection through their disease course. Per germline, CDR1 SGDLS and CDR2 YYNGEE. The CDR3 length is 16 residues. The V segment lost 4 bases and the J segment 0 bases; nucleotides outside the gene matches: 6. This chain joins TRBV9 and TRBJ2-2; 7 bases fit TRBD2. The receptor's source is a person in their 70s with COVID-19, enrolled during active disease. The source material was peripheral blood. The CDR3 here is CASSHTRGANTGELFF. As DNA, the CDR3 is TGTGCCAGCAGCCATACCCGGGGGGCGAACACCGGGGAGCTGTTTTTT.